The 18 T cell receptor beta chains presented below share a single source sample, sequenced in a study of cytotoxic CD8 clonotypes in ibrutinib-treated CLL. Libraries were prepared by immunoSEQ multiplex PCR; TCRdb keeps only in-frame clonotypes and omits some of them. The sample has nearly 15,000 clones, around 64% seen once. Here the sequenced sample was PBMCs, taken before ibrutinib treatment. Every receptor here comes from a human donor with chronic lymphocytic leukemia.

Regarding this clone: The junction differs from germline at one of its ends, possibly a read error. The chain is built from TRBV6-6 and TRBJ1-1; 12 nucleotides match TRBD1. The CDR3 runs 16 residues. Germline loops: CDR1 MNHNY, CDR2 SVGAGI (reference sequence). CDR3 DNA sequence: TGTGCCAGCAGTCACTCCGGGACAGGGGGCAACACTGAAGCTTTCTTT. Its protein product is CASSHSGTGGNTEAFF.

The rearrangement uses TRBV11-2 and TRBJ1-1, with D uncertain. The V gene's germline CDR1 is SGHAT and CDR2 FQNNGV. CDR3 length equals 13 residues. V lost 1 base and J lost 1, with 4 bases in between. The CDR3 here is CASSLGGNTEAFF. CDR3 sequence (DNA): TGTGCCAGCAGCTTAGGTGGGAACACTGAAGCTTTCTTT. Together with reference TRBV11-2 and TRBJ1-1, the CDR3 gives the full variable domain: EAGVAQSPRYKIIEKRQSVAFWCNPISGHATLYWYQQILGQGPKLLIQFQNNGVVDDSQLPKDRFSAERLKGVDSTLKIQPAKLEDSAVYLCASSLGGNTEAFFGQGTRLTVV.

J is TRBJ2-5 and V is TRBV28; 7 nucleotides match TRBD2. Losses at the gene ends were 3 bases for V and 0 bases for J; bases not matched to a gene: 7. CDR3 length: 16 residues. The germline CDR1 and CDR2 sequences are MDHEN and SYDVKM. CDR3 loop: CASSLGGSGDQETQYF. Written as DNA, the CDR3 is TGTGCCAGCAGTTTGGGGGGGTCGGGGGACCAAGAGACCCAGTACTTC.

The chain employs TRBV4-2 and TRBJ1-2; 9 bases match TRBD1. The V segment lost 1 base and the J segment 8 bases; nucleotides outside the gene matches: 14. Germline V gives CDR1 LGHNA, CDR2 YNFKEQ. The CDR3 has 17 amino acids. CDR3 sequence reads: CASSQAGQGTLWSGYTF. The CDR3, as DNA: TGTGCCAGCAGCCAAGCGGGACAGGGTACCCTATGGTCGGGCTACACCTTC.

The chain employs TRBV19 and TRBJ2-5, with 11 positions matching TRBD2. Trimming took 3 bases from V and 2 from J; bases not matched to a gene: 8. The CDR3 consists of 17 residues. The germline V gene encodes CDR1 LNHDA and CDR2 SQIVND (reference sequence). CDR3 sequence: CASSIDGLAGMQETQYF. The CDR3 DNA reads TGTGCCAGTAGTATTGACGGACTAGCGGGTATGCAAGAGACCCAGTACTTC. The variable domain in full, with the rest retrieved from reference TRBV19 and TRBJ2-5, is DGGITQSPKYLFRKEGQNVTLSCEQNLNHDAMYWYRQDPGQGLRLIYYSQIVNDFQKGDIAEGYSVSREKKESFPLTVTSAQKNPTAFYLCASSIDGLAGMQETQYFGPGTRLLVL.

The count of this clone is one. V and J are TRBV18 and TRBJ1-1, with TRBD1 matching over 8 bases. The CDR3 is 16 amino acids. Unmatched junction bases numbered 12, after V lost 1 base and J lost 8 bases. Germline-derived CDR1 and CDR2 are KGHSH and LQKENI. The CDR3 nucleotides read TGTGCCAGCTCACCACTCCCTCTGGATAGGACAGGGGAAGCTTTCTTT. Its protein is CASSPLPLDRTGEAFF. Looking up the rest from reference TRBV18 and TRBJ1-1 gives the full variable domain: NAGVMQNPRHLVRRRGQEARLRCSPMKGHSHVYWYRQLPEEGLKFMVYLQKENIIDESGMPKERFSAEFPKEGPSILRIQQVVRGDSAAYFCASSPLPLDRTGEAFFGQGTRLTVV.

The CDR3 sequence: CASSLANSNQPQHF. DNA of the CDR3: TGTGCCAGCAGCTTAGCGAACAGCAATCAGCCCCAGCATTTT. This rearrangement joins TRBV7-9 to TRBJ1-5, with D hard to call. The V end was cut by 0 bases, the J end by 1 base, with 4 bases between. The germline V gene has CDR1 SEHNR and CDR2 FQNEAQ (reference sequence). CDR3 length: 14 residues.

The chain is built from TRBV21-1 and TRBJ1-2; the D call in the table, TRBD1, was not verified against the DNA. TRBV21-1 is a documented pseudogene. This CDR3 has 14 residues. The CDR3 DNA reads TGTGCCAGCGGCACAGGGGGATTGAGCTATGGCTACACCTTC. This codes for CASGTGGLSYGYTF.

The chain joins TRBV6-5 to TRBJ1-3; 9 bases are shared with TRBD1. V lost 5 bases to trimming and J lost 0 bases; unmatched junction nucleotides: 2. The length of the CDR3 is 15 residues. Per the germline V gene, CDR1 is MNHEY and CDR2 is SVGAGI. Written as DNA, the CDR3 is TGTGCCAGCAGTGGACAGGGGTTCTCTGGAAACACCATATATTTT. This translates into CASSGQGFSGNTIYF.

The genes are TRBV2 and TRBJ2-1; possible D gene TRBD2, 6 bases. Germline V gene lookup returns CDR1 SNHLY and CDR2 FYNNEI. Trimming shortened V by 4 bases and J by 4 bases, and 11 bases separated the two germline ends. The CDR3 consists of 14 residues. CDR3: CASSVLAEYNEQFF. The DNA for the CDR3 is TGTGCCAGCAGTGTGTTAGCGGAATACAATGAGCAGTTCTTC.

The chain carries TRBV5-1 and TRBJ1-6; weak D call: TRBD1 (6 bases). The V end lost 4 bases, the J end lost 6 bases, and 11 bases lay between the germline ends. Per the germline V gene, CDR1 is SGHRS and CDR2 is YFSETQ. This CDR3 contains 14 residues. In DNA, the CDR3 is TGCGCCAGCAGCACCGGACAGCTTAATTCACCCCTCCACTTT. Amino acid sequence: CASSTGQLNSPLHF.

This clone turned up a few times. CDR3 protein: CASSQETGLAGFYNEQFF. The CDR3 DNA is TGTGCCAGCAGCCAAGAAACAGGACTAGCGGGCTTCTACAATGAGCAGTTCTTC. This chain connects TRBV4-2 to TRBJ2-1; 11 nucleotides match TRBD2. This CDR3 comprises 18 residues. Germline V gene lookup returns CDR1 LGHNA and CDR2 YNFKEQ. V shed 0 bases and J 3 bases; nucleotides not matched to a gene: 7.

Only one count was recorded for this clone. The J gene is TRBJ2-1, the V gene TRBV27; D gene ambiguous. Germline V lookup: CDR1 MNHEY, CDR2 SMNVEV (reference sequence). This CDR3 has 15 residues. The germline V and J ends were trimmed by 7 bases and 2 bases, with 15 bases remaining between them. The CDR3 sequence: CASTVGLPTYNEQFF. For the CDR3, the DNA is TGTGCCAGCACCGTCGGCCTACCTACCTACAATGAGCAGTTCTTC.

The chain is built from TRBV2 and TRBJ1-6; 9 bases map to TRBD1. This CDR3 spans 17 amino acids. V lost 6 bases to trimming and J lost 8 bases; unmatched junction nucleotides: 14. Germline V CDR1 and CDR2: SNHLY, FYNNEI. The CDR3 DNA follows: TGTGCCAGCAGGACTACACAGGGGGCGGTTGGGTATTCACCCCTCCACTTT. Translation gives CASRTTQGAVGYSPLHF.

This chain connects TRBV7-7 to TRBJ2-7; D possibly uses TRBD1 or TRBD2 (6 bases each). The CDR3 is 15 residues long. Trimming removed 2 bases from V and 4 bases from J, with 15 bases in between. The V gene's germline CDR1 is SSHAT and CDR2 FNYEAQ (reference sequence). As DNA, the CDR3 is TGTGCCAGCAGCTTACTAGGGGGGCTCTTATACGAGCAGTACGTC. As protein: CASSLLGGLLYEQYV.

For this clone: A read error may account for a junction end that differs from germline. The CDR3 reads CASIEWEAFF. Here the CDR3 DNA reads TGTGCCAGCATTGAATGGGAAGCTTTCTTT. This chain connects TRBV6-1 to TRBJ1-1; D gene unclear. Germline values: CDR1 MNHNS, CDR2 SASEGT. The length of the CDR3 is 10 residues.

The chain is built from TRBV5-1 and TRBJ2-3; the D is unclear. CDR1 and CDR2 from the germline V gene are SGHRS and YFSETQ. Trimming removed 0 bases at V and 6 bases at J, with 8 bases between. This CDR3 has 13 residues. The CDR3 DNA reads TGCGCCAGCAGCTTGGGTCAGTTGGATACGCAGTATTTT. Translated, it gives CASSLGQLDTQYF. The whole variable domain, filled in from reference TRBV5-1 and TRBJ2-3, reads KAGVTQTPRYLIKTRGQQVTLSCSPISGHRSVSWYQQTPGQGLQFLFEYFSETQRNKGNFPGRFSGRQFSNSRSEMNVSTLELGDSALYLCASSLGQLDTQYFGPGTRLTVL.

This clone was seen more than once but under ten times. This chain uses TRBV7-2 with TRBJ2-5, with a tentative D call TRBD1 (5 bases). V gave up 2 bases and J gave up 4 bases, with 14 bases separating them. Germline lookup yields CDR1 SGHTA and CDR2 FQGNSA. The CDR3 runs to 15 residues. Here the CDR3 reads CASSLIGQGVETQYF. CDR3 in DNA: TGTGCCAGCAGCTTAATTGGGCAGGGTGTAGAGACCCAGTACTTC.